The 5 T cell receptor beta chains given below trace back to one sample, sequenced in a study of T cells after somatic rescue of genetic block. Profiled with immunoSEQ multiplex PCR; TCRdb holds only in-frame clones, not every one. This table has roughly 51,000 clones, 95% to 96% appearing once. What was sequenced was peripheral blood mononuclear cells (PBMCs). The receptors were sampled from a child younger than two.

The chain is built from TRBV9 and TRBJ2-1; weak D call: TRBD2 (5 bases). CDR3 length: 15 amino acids. The germline V gene encodes CDR1 SGDLS and CDR2 YYNGEE. Trimming removed 2 bases at V and 0 bases at J, with 9 bases between. The DNA of the CDR3 is TGTGCCAGCAGCGTTAGTAGCGACTCCTACAATGAGCAGTTCTTC. Protein sequence: CASSVSSDSYNEQFF.

This chain connects TRBV5-4 to TRBJ1-1, with D unresolved. The CDR3 consists of 9 residues. The germline CDR1 and CDR2 sequences are SGHNT and YYREEE (reference sequence). Between the trimmed V and J ends, which lost 4 bases and 8 bases, there was a span of 3 bases. CDR3 nucleotides: TGTGCCAGCAGCCGCGAAGCTTTCTTT. It translates to CASSREAFF.

This sequence joins TRBV14 and TRBJ2-7; D gene ambiguous. There are 13 residues in the CDR3. Trimming removed 3 bases at V and 0 bases at J, with 6 bases between. Germline V gene lookup returns CDR1 SGHDN and CDR2 FVKESK. The CDR3 DNA is TGTGCCAGCAGCCAGCTTCGCTCCTACGAGCAGTACTTC. Residues: CASSQLRSYEQYF.

The chain is built from TRBV6-1 and TRBJ2-7, with 14 bases aligning to TRBD2. The germline V gene has CDR1 MNHNS and CDR2 SASEGT. V was clipped by 4 bases and J by 2 bases; unmatched bases: 7. There are 17 residues in the CDR3. CDR3 loop: CASSGTSGRIRPYEQYF. CDR3 nucleotide sequence: TGTGCCAGCAGTGGGACTAGCGGGAGGATACGCCCCTACGAGCAGTACTTC.

V gene TRBV7-2 combines with J gene TRBJ2-3, with D maybe TRBD2 (5 bases). Trimming left V 3 bases short and J 0 bases short, with 10 bases between. CDR3 length equals 15 residues. Germline V gives CDR1 SGHTA, CDR2 FQGNSA. The CDR3, as DNA: TGTGCCAGCAGCTTCACCGGCGGGAGCACAGATACGCAGTATTTT. Translation gives CASSFTGGSTDTQYF.